These 15 T cell receptor beta chains originate from one sample sequenced in a study of cytomegalovirus exposure and HLA in healthy donors. Generated by immunoSEQ multiplex PCR, the TCRdb table keeps only in-frame clones and is missing some. In the table there are 55,000 to 75,000 clones, 95% of which are singletons. Sequencing was done on a sample of PBMCs. The receptors shown here come from a woman aged 18 to 35 in good health and CMV-seropositive.

The V gene is TRBV11-2, the J gene TRBJ2-7; D call uncertain. Germline-derived CDR1 and CDR2 are SGHAT and FQNNGV. The V and J ends lost 2 bases and 2 bases respectively, with 13 bases between them. This CDR3 contains 15 residues. The chain's CDR3 is CASSLRPTATYEQYF. CDR3 nucleotides: TGTGCCAGCAGCTTAAGGCCCACAGCAACCTACGAGCAGTACTTC. Filled out from reference TRBV11-2 and TRBJ2-7, the complete variable domain reads EAGVAQSPRYKIIEKRQSVAFWCNPISGHATLYWYQQILGQGPKLLIQFQNNGVVDDSQLPKDRFSAERLKGVDSTLKIQPAKLEDSAVYLCASSLRPTATYEQYFGPGTRLTVT.

J is TRBJ2-3 and V is TRBV7-3, with D unresolved. The CDR3 runs to 15 residues. Germline CDR1 and CDR2: SGHTA and FQGTGA. V was clipped by 4 bases and J by 6 bases, with 17 bases between them. The CDR3 spells CASSSEPQNFDTQYF. The CDR3 nucleotides are TGTGCCAGCAGCTCGGAGCCCCAGAATTTTGATACGCAGTATTTT.

The table lists this clone with a count of one. The gene calls are TRBV6-5 and TRBJ1-3; D not resolved. The CDR3 spans 16 residues. Trimming cost V 4 bases and J 1 base, with 14 bases left between them. Germline values: CDR1 MNHEY, CDR2 SVGAGI. This CDR3 reads CASSLVSSLSGNTIYF. Written as DNA, the CDR3 is TGTGCCAGCAGTTTAGTGTCCTCCCTTTCTGGAAACACCATATATTTT.

The chain has TRBV5-4 and TRBJ2-7; 10 bases line up with TRBD2. V gave up 4 bases and J gave up 3 bases; unmatched junction bases: 10. The germline CDR1 and CDR2 sequences are SGHNT and YYREEE (reference sequence). CDR3 length equals 16 residues. CDR3 region: CASSLGAASGSYEQYF. The CDR3 DNA sequence: TGTGCCAGCAGCCTGGGGGCGGCTAGCGGGAGCTACGAGCAGTACTTC.

The chain uses TRBV18 and TRBJ1-5; D remains ambiguous. The CDR3 has 17 amino acids. The V gene lost 4 bases and the J gene lost 0 bases, with 16 bases spanning the gap. The germline V gene has CDR1 KGHSH and CDR2 LQKENI. The CDR3 DNA sequence: TGTGCCAGCTCACTGGGCAGCCCTCTCAATAGCAATCAGCCCCAGCATTTT. Translation gives CASSLGSPLNSNQPQHF. Full variable domain (outside the CDR3, taken from reference TRBV18 and TRBJ1-5): NAGVMQNPRHLVRRRGQEARLRCSPMKGHSHVYWYRQLPEEGLKFMVYLQKENIIDESGMPKERFSAEFPKEGPSILRIQQVVRGDSAAYFCASSLGSPLNSNQPQHFGDGTRLSIL.

This chain joins TRBV10-3 and TRBJ1-5; possible D gene TRBD1, 6 bases. This CDR3 comprises 13 residues. Deletions cut 5 bases from V and 5 bases from J, with 10 bases between. Looked up from germline, CDR1 is ENHRY and CDR2 is SYGVKD. This CDR3 is CAISPYRDQPQHF. The CDR3 nucleotides are TGTGCCATCAGTCCCTACAGGGATCAGCCCCAGCATTTT.

The chain joins TRBV6-5 to TRBJ1-4; tentative D call: TRBD1 (5 bases). This CDR3 contains 14 residues. Trimming stripped 7 bases from V and 4 bases from J, with 13 bases between. Germline V gene sequence: CDR1 MNHEY, CDR2 SVGAGI. CDR3 DNA sequence: TGTGCCAGCACCTCACAGGCCTTTAATGAAAAACTGTTTTTT. Its translation: CASTSQAFNEKLFF.

This clone has only one observation. This sequence joins TRBV6-6 and TRBJ1-2, with TRBD1 matching 7 bases. The CDR3 is 14 residues long. Germline CDR1 reads MNHNY; CDR2 reads SVGAGI (reference sequence). The V and J ends lost 5 bases and 4 bases, in that order; junction bases with no gene match: 7. The CDR3: CASSPGQGVYGYTF. CDR3 in DNA: TGTGCCAGCAGTCCAGGGCAGGGGGTCTATGGCTACACCTTC.

This chain connects TRBV28 to TRBJ2-7, with D perhaps matching TRBD2 (5 bases). V lost 5 bases and J 3 bases, leaving 8 bases between the germline ends. Germline CDR1 and CDR2: MDHEN and SYDVKM. This CDR3 is built from 12 residues. The CDR3 DNA reads TGTGCCAGCAGTGTAGGACTCTACGAGCAGTACTTC. It encodes CASSVGLYEQYF. The complete variable domain, with remaining parts taken from reference TRBV28 and TRBJ2-7, reads DVKVTQSSRYLVKRTGEKVFLECVQDMDHENMFWYRQDPGLGLRLIYFSYDVKMKEKGDIPEGYSVSREKKERFSLILESASTNQTSMYLCASSVGLYEQYFGPGTRLTVT.

This clone was found once. The V call is TRBV5-4, the J call TRBJ2-3; a weak D match, TRBD2 (5 bases). The ends were cut back, 4 bases at V and 4 bases at J, with 19 bases in the middle. This CDR3 region has 16 residues. Germline lookup yields CDR1 SGHNT and CDR2 YYREEE (reference sequence). The CDR3 DNA reads as TGTGCCAGCAGCACACAACTAGTTGGGTGGCCAGATACGCAGTATTTT. Amino acid sequence: CASSTQLVGWPDTQYF.

The chain has TRBV18 and TRBJ1-2; perhaps TRBD1 as D (6 bases). Germline V lookup: CDR1 KGHSH, CDR2 LQKENI. Trimming pared 3 bases from V and 8 bases from J, leaving 16 bases between. The CDR3 consists of 14 residues. CDR3 DNA: TGTGCCAGCTCACCCTCACAGGGTACCGGGGGCTACACCTTC. It encodes CASSPSQGTGGYTF.

This sequence joins TRBV2 and TRBJ2-1, with TRBD2 matching 7 bases. The CDR3 has 12 residues. Germline CDR1 reads SNHLY; CDR2 reads FYNNEI. J gave up 9 bases and V 7 bases, and 6 bases lay outside the gene matches. CDR3 DNA: TGTGCCAGCACCCGGGAGGCTGCTGAGCAGTTCTTC. Translating it yields CASTREAAEQFF.

The chain links TRBV28 to TRBJ1-2; D perhaps matches TRBD1 (5 bases). Germline CDR1 is MDHEN and CDR2 is SYDVKM. Trimming left V 7 bases short and J 5 bases short, with 17 bases between. This CDR3 has 14 residues. The DNA for the CDR3 is TGTGCCAGCATTCCGGATTGGGGGGTATATGGCTACACCTTC. Residues: CASIPDWGVYGYTF.

The chain combines TRBV15 with TRBJ2-3, with TRBD2 matching over 9 bases. From germline, CDR1 is LNHNV and CDR2 YYDKDF (reference sequence). V trimming: 3 bases; J trimming: 3 bases; junction bases outside the gene matches: 7. This CDR3 comprises 16 residues. The CDR3 nucleotides read TGTGCCACCAGCAGGAATTTAGCGGGAGCTACAGATACGCAGTATTTT. It yields the protein CATSRNLAGATDTQYF.

This chain links TRBV12-1 with TRBJ1-6. TRBV12-1 corresponds to a pseudogene. The CDR3 spans 14 residues. CDR3 coding DNA: TGTGCCAGCAGCTTGCGCGCCAATTATTCACCCCTCCACTTT. Amino acids: CASSLRANYSPLHF.